The clone carrying this TCR beta chain was observed a few times. Its antigen is unknown. V lost 3 bases and J 2 bases, leaving 11 bases between the germline ends. The CDR3 loop spans 14 amino acids. Germline-derived CDR1 and CDR2 are MGHRA and YSYEKL. Time point: newly diagnosed GD, antithyroid drugs for less than 3 months. The TCR library was made from RNA that had been extracted from PBMCs in TRIzol. Building of the TCR beta libraries involved iRepertoire HTBI primers and Arm-PCR of CDR3 regions. TCRdb re-derived calls from the multiplex PCR reads in MiXCR, one entry per CDR3 protein. The sample gives 500,000 or so distinct CDR3 sequences, 15% to 20% of which show up once; roughly 25% is in the top ten. The data are from a study of regulatory T cells in long-lasting Graves disease. Study summary: For under 3 months, newly diagnosed Graves' patients had been taking antithyroid drugs. General observations from the study: There were preferences for TRBV28, TRBJ1-2 and TRBJ2-5 in persistent disease.

The sample was also reused in another study, on T cells in Graves' hyperthyroidism and ophthalmopathy. From that report: Each diagnosis drew on symptoms, thyroxine, TRAb, thyroid ultrasound and orbital computed tomography findings. During a first-round RT-PCR of the TCR CDR3, the HTBI primer set was used.

The source of this sequence is a woman between 40 and 65 years old with Graves disease. The sequencing here drew on peripheral blood mononuclear cells (PBMCs), taken at new diagnosis, from a patient treated with antithyroid drugs. The chain joins TRBV4-1 to TRBJ2-7; D could derive from TRBD1 or TRBD2 (5 bases each). CDR3 sequence: CASSQRDGTYEQYF. CDR3 nucleotides: TGCGCCAGCAGCCAGAGGGACGGGACCTACGAGCAGTACTTC.